This TCR beta chain came from a study of T cell changes during pregnancy in multiple sclerosis. Germline V gives CDR1 SGHTA, CDR2 FQGNSA. CDR3 length: 14 amino acids. V lost 4 bases and J lost 4, with 10 bases in between. Here immunoSEQ multiplex PCR was the method, and the copy in TCRdb shows in-frame clones only, minus some. The sample records roughly 38,000 clones, about 92% being singletons. The J gene is TRBJ2-2, the V gene TRBV7-2; D uncertain. The TCR comes from a female donor with multiple sclerosis, enrolled in a pregnancy study. The input for sequencing was CD4+ T cells from peripheral blood mononuclear cells, taken in the third trimester of pregnancy. This CDR3 reads CASSSVRSTGELFF. The CDR3 DNA follows: TGTGCCAGCAGCTCAGTTAGGAGCACCGGGGAGCTGTTTTTT.